Shown below are 21 T cell receptor beta chains from a single sample sequenced in a study of shared clonotypes between healthy human individuals. Sequenced by immunoSEQ multiplex PCR; TCRdb stores in-frame clones only, minus some. The sample lists 600,000 to 750,000 clones, approximately 75% occurring once. The sequenced material came from memory CD4+ T cells sorted from blood. The subset is: CD45RA-negative fraction. The receptor source for this set is a woman in her twenties or thirties in good health.

A note on this clone: Given a much more abundant clone one base away, this may be a read error. Other DNA sequences in this sample translate to the same CDR3. The rearrangement links TRBV5-1 to TRBJ2-2; 11 bases map to TRBD1. CDR3 length: 15 amino acids. Germline assignment: CDR1 SGHRS and CDR2 YFSETQ. Trimming removed 4 bases from V and 4 bases from J; junction bases left unmatched: 3. DNA of the CDR3: TGCGCCAGCAGCCCTGGGACAGGGGGCACCGGGGAGCTGTTTTTT. Amino acids: CASSPGTGGTGELFF.

The chain employs TRBV13 and TRBJ1-3; no clear D gene. The V gene's germline CDR1 is PRHDT and CDR2 FYEKMQ (reference sequence). Trimming pared 2 bases from V and 0 bases from J, leaving 11 bases between. The CDR3 runs 16 residues. CDR3 sequence (DNA): TGTGCCAGCAGCTTACTCAAGTGGAACTCTGGAAACACCATATATTTT. Its translation is CASSLLKWNSGNTIYF.

The J gene is TRBJ2-1, the V gene TRBV18; D may be TRBD2 (5 bases). The CDR3 loop spans 17 amino acids. The germline gives CDR1 KGHSH, CDR2 LQKENI. Trimming removed 3 bases from V and 3 bases from J, with 18 bases in between. The CDR3 DNA reads as TGTGCCAGCTCACCCCCCAGTGCTAGCAGTGGCTACAATGAGCAGTTCTTC. It translates to CASSPPSASSGYNEQFF.

This clone was observed a few times. This chain links TRBV5-4 with TRBJ2-7, with D perhaps matching TRBD2 (6 bases). V lost 4 bases, J lost 4 bases, and 21 bases lay in between. The germline CDR1 and CDR2 sequences are SGHNT and YYREEE (reference sequence). The CDR3 contains 16 residues. DNA for the CDR3: TGTGCCAGCAGCGAAGCCCCGGGACTGGGATTTTACGAGCAGTACTTC. It is translated as CASSEAPGLGFYEQYF.

The V gene is TRBV4-1, the J gene TRBJ1-2; D remains ambiguous. The CDR3 sequence is 13 residues long. V was pared by 0 bases and J by 3 bases, with 5 bases between. CDR1 and CDR2 (germline): MGHRA, YSYEKL. CDR3: CASSQETYYGYTF. CDR3 bases: TGCGCCAGCAGCCAAGAAACATACTATGGCTACACCTTC.

The chain joins TRBV7-9 to TRBJ1-2; 9 bases are shared with TRBD1. The V segment lost 5 bases and the J segment 2 bases; nucleotides outside the gene matches: 3. The germline CDR1 and CDR2 sequences are SEHNR and FQNEAQ (reference sequence). This CDR3 region has 14 residues. CDR3 in DNA: TGTGCCAGCAGCCCCGGACAGGGGAACTATGGCTACACCTTC. Translating it yields CASSPGQGNYGYTF.

On this clone itself: A much larger clone lies one base from this, so it may be a read error. V is TRBV5-4 and J is TRBJ2-1; 13 bases fit TRBD2. J was trimmed by 4 bases and V by 4 bases; bases with no gene match: 2. Looked up from germline, CDR1 is SGHNT and CDR2 is YYREEE (reference sequence). The CDR3 is 15 residues long. CDR3 nucleotides: TGTGCCAGCAGCGGGACTAGCGGGACGTACAATGAGCAGTTCTTC. Translated: CASSGTSGTYNEQFF.

The chain employs TRBV29-1 and TRBJ2-3, with D tentatively TRBD1 or TRBD2 (5 bases each). V was clipped by 8 bases and J by 2 bases, with 17 bases between them. The CDR3 runs 14 residues. Germline-derived CDR1 and CDR2 are SQVTM and ANQGSEA. The CDR3 sequence is CSSVPGGITDTQYF. DNA of the CDR3: TGCAGCTCCGTCCCTGGGGGTATCACAGATACGCAGTATTTT.

V is TRBV25-1 and J is TRBJ2-5; TRBD1 matches at 8 bases. Trimming removed 6 bases from V and 4 bases from J; junction bases left unmatched: 13. Germline V gene data show CDR1 as MGHDK and CDR2 as SYGVNS. The CDR3 totals 16 residues. CDR3 sequence (DNA): TGTGCCAGCAGGGAGATACCCGACAGGGGTGTAGAGACCCAGTACTTC. It yields the protein CASREIPDRGVETQYF.

This clone was recorded only once. The genes are TRBV5-1 and TRBJ2-7; possibly TRBD1 for D (5 bases). Trimming left V 0 bases short and J 2 bases short, with 12 bases between. This CDR3 comprises 15 residues. CDR1 is SGHRS and CDR2 is YFSETQ in the germline V gene. The CDR3 bases are TGCGCCAGCAGCTTGGCGGTGGACACAGCCTACGAGCAGTACTTC. It is translated as CASSLAVDTAYEQYF. The full variable domain, completed using reference TRBV5-1 and TRBJ2-7, is KAGVTQTPRYLIKTRGQQVTLSCSPISGHRSVSWYQQTPGQGLQFLFEYFSETQRNKGNFPGRFSGRQFSNSRSEMNVSTLELGDSALYLCASSLAVDTAYEQYFGPGTRLTVT.

The chain carries TRBV10-2 and TRBJ2-7, with 7 positions matching TRBD1. CDR3 length: 13 amino acids. Germline assignment: CDR1 WSHSY and CDR2 SAAADI. Trimming cost V 5 bases and J 7 bases; bases outside gene matches: 8. The CDR3 protein is CASSSDRAREQYF. CDR3 bases: TGCGCCAGCAGTTCAGACAGGGCGCGGGAGCAGTACTTC.

This clone was seen only once. The chain couples TRBV2 to TRBJ1-3, with 9 bases that match TRBD1. Unmatched junction bases numbered 15, after V lost 7 bases and J lost 5 bases. The length of the CDR3 is 17 residues. Germline CDR1 and CDR2: SNHLY and FYNNEI. The CDR3 loop reads CASTPLPGQGTRNTIYF. The DNA for the CDR3 is TGTGCCAGCACCCCCCTTCCGGGACAGGGAACGCGAAACACCATATATTTT. The whole variable domain, remainder taken from reference TRBV2 and TRBJ1-3, is EPEVTQTPSHQVTQMGQEVILRCVPISNHLYFYWYRQILGQKVEFLVSFYNNEISEKSEIFDDQFSVERPDGSNFTLKIRSTKLEDSAMYFCASTPLPGQGTRNTIYFGEGSWLTVV.

The V and J genes are TRBV6-4 and TRBJ2-7, with D maybe TRBD2 (7 bases). Germline V lookup: CDR1 MRHNA, CDR2 SNTAGT. Trimming pared 8 bases from V and 2 bases from J, leaving 28 bases between. CDR3 length equals 18 residues. This CDR3 reads CASPREGLPQGRTYEQYF. The CDR3 nucleotides are TGTGCCAGCCCAAGGGAGGGGCTACCCCAGGGGCGGACCTACGAGCAGTACTTC.

This clone was recorded a few times. This chain joins TRBV28 and TRBJ2-1; 12 bases align to TRBD2. V was clipped by 6 bases and J by 10 bases; unmatched bases: 10. Germline CDR1 reads MDHEN; CDR2 reads SYDVKM. There are 15 residues in the CDR3. CDR3 DNA sequence: TGTGCCAGCAGCCGCGCCCTAGCGGGAGGGCTCGAGCAGTTCTTC. Its protein product is CASSRALAGGLEQFF.

This sequence joins TRBV28 and TRBJ2-7, with TRBD1 matching 9 bases. This CDR3 has 14 residues. The germline V gene has CDR1 MDHEN and CDR2 SYDVKM. J gave up 3 bases and V 6 bases, and 6 bases lay outside the gene matches. For the CDR3, the DNA is TGTGCCAGCAGAGGGACAGGGCGGCACTACGAGCAGTACTTC. It specifies CASRGTGRHYEQYF.

Note on this clone: Other DNA sequences in this sample translate to the same CDR3. The chain uses TRBV2 and TRBJ2-7, with a tentative D call TRBD2 (5 bases). V was shortened by 1 base and J by 4 bases, with 5 bases between the two germline ends. Germline V gene lookup returns CDR1 SNHLY and CDR2 FYNNEI. CDR3 length: 12 residues. The CDR3, as DNA: TGTGCCAGCAGTGAAGGAGGGTACGAGCAGTACTTC. This encodes CASSEGGYEQYF. Filled out from reference TRBV2 and TRBJ2-7, the complete variable domain reads EPEVTQTPSHQVTQMGQEVILRCVPISNHLYFYWYRQILGQKVEFLVSFYNNEISEKSEIFDDQFSVERPDGSNFTLKIRSTKLEDSAMYFCASSEGGYEQYFGPGTRLTVT.

The chain employs TRBV10-3 and TRBJ2-7, with D tentatively TRBD1 (6 bases). Germline CDR1 and CDR2: ENHRY and SYGVKD. Trimming stripped 10 bases from V and 0 bases from J, with 13 bases between. The CDR3 runs 13 residues. The CDR3 region is CATRGHRSYEQYF. The CDR3 DNA follows: TGTGCCACCCGGGGACACCGCTCCTACGAGCAGTACTTC.

The rearrangement links TRBV5-5 to TRBJ1-2, with unresolved D. Germline CDR1 and CDR2: SGHKS and YYEKEE (reference sequence). V lost 0 bases and J lost 4, with 10 bases in between. CDR3 length: 14 amino acids. CDR3 protein: CASSLGTLPYGYTF. In nucleotides, the CDR3 is TGTGCCAGCAGCTTGGGGACTCTACCCTATGGCTACACCTTC.

The J gene is TRBJ2-1, the V gene TRBV27, with D unclear. CDR1 is MNHEY, CDR2 SMNVEV, per germline (reference sequence). The CDR3 has 14 residues. Trimming stripped 5 bases from V and 9 bases from J, with 17 bases between. The chain's CDR3 is CASSPQRPAVEQFF. The CDR3 DNA reads as TGTGCCAGCAGTCCACAACGGCCGGCTGTTGAGCAGTTCTTC.

This clone was found a few times. This chain links TRBV7-2 with TRBJ1-2; perhaps TRBD1 as D (6 bases). This CDR3 is 15 amino acids long. The ends were cut back, 5 bases at V and 4 bases at J, with 17 bases in the middle. Germline CDR1 is SGHTA and CDR2 is FQGNSA. The CDR3 sequence: CASSIPAQGTYGYTF. The CDR3 coding sequence is TGTGCCAGCAGCATCCCTGCCCAGGGGACCTATGGCTACACCTTC. The whole variable domain, filled in from reference TRBV7-2 and TRBJ1-2, reads GAGVSQSPSNKVTEKGKDVELRCDPISGHTALYWYRQSLGQGLEFLIYFQGNSAPDKSGLPSDRFSAERTGGSVSTLTIQRTQQEDSAVYLCASSIPAQGTYGYTFGSGTRLTVV.

There are a few counts of this clone. The CDR3 reads CASSQEVQGQIYQPQHF. Here the CDR3 DNA reads TGTGCCAGCAGCCAAGAGGTCCAGGGGCAGATCTATCAGCCCCAGCATTTT. The genes are TRBV4-2 and TRBJ1-5, with a possible D match to TRBD1 (6 bases). Germline V gene lookup returns CDR1 LGHNA and CDR2 YNFKEQ. The CDR3 is made up of 17 amino acids. Trimming took 0 bases from V and 5 from J, leaving 17 bases between them.